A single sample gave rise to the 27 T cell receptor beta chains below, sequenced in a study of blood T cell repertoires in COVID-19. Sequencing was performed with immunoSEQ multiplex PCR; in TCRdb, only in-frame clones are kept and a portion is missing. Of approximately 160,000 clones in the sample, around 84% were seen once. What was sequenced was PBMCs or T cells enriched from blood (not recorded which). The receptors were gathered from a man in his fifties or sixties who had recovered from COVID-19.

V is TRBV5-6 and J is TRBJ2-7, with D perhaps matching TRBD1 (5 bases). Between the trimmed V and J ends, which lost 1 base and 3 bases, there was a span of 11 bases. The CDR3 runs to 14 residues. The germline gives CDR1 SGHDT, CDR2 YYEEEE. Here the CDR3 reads CASSLSGSRYEQYF. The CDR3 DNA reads TGTGCCAGCAGCTTGTCAGGGTCTCGCTACGAGCAGTACTTC.

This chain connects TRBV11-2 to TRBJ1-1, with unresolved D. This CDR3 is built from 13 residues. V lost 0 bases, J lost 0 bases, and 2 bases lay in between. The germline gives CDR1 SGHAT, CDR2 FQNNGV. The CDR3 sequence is CASSLDMNTEAFF. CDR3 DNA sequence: TGTGCCAGCAGCTTAGATATGAACACTGAAGCTTTCTTT.

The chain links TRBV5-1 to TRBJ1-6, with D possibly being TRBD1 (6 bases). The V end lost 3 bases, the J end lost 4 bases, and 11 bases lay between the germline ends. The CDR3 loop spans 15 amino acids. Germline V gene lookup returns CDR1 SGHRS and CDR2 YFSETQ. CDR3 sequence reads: CASSSGQTYNSPLHF. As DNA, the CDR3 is TGCGCCAGCAGCTCCGGACAGACTTATAATTCACCCCTCCACTTT.

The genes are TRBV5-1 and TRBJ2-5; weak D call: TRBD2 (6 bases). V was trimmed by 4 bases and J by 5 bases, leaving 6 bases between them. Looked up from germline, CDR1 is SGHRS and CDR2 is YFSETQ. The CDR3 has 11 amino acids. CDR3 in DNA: TGCGCCAGCAGCGGAGGGGAGACCCAGTACTTC. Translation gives CASSGGETQYF.

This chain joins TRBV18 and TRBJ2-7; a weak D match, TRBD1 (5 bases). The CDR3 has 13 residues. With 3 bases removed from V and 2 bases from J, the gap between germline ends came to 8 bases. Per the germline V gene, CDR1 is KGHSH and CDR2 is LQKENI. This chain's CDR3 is CASSPDTTYEQYF. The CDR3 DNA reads TGTGCCAGCTCACCGGACACAACCTACGAGCAGTACTTC. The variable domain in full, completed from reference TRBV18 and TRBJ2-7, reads NAGVMQNPRHLVRRRGQEARLRCSPMKGHSHVYWYRQLPEEGLKFMVYLQKENIIDESGMPKERFSAEFPKEGPSILRIQQVVRGDSAAYFCASSPDTTYEQYFGPGTRLTVT.

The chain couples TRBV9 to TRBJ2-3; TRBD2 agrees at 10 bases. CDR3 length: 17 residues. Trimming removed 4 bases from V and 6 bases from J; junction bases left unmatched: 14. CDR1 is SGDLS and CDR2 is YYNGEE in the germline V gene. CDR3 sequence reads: CASSSAQGAGGLDTQYF. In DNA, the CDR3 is TGTGCCAGCAGCTCCGCCCAGGGAGCGGGGGGGCTCGATACGCAGTATTTT.

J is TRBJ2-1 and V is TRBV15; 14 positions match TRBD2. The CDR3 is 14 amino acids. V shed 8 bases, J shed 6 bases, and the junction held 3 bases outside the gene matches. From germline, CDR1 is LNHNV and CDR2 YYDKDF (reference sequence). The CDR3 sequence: CATLGTSGGNEQFF. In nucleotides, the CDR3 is TGTGCCACCCTAGGGACTAGCGGGGGCAATGAGCAGTTCTTC.

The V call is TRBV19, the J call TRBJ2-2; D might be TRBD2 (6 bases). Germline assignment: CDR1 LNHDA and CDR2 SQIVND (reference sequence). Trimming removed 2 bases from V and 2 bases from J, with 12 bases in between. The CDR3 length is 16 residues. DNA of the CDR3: TGTGCCAGTAGTATATTCGGAGGGGTAAACACCGGGGAGCTGTTTTTT. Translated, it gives CASSIFGGVNTGELFF.

CDR3 in DNA: TGTGCCTGGAGTGCTCAGGGGGCAACTAATGAAAAACTGTTTTTT. This gives the protein CAWSAQGATNEKLFF. The chain carries TRBV30 and TRBJ1-4, with 7 positions matching TRBD1. This CDR3 contains 15 residues. V shed 1 base, J shed 0 bases, and the junction held 2 bases outside the gene matches. Germline assignment: CDR1 GTSNPN and CDR2 SVGIG (reference sequence).

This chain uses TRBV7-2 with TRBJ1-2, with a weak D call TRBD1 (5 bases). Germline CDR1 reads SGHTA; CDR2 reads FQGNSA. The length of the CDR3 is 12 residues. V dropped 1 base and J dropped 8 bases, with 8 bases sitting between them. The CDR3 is CASSLEGYGYTF. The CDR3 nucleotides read TGTGCCAGCAGCTTAGAGGGGTACGGCTACACCTTC.

CDR3 nucleotides: TGTGCCAGCAGCGTAGTGGCTAGCGGGGGAAGGTACAATGAGCAGTTCTTC. Protein product: CASSVVASGGRYNEQFF. This rearrangement joins TRBV9 to TRBJ2-1, with 10 bases lining up with TRBD2. This CDR3 spans 17 amino acids. In germline, CDR1 is SGDLS, CDR2 YYNGEE. V trimming: 0 bases; J trimming: 4 bases; junction bases outside the gene matches: 7.

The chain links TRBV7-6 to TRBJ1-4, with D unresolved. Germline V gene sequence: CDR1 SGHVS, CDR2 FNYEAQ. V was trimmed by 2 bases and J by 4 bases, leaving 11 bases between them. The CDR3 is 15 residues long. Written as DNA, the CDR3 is TGTGCCAGCAGCTTATTTGCCAGCGTTAATGAAAAACTGTTTTTT. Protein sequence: CASSLFASVNEKLFF.

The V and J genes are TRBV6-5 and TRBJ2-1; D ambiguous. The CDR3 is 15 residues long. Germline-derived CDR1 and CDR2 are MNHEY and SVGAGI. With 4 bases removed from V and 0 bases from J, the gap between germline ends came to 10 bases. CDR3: CASSFPSSSYNEQFF. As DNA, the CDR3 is TGTGCCAGCAGTTTCCCGTCTAGCTCCTACAATGAGCAGTTCTTC.

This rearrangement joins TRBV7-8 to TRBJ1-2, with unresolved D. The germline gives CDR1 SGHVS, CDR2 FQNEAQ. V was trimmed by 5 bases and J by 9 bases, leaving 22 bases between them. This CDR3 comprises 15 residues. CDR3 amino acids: CASSGYTGRGMRYTF. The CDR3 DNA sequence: TGTGCCAGCAGCGGATACACCGGACGGGGTATGCGCTACACCTTC.

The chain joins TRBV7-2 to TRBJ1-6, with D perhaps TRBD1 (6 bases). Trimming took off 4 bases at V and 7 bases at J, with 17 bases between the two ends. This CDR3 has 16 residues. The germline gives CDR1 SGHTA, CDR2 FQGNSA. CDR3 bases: TGTGCCAGCAGCTCTAGGCGGGGGGCGAGGAATTCACCCCTCCACTTT. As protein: CASSSRRGARNSPLHF. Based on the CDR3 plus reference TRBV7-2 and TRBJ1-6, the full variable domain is GAGVSQSPSNKVTEKGKDVELRCDPISGHTALYWYRQSLGQGLEFLIYFQGNSAPDKSGLPSDRFSAERTGGSVSTLTIQRTQQEDSAVYLCASSSRRGARNSPLHFGNGTRLTVT.

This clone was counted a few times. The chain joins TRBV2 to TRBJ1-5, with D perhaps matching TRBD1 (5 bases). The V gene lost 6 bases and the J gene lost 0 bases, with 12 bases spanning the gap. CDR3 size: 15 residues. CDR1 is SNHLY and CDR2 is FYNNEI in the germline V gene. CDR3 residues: CASSVGQPSNQPQHF. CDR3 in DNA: TGTGCCAGCAGCGTGGGGCAGCCTAGCAATCAGCCCCAGCATTTT.

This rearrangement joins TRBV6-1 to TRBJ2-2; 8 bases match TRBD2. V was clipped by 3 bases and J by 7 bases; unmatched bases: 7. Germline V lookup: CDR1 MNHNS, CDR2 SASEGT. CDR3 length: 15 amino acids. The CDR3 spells CASSDLRGGGGELFF. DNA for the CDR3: TGTGCCAGCAGTGATCTCCGGGGGGGCGGCGGGGAGCTGTTTTTT.

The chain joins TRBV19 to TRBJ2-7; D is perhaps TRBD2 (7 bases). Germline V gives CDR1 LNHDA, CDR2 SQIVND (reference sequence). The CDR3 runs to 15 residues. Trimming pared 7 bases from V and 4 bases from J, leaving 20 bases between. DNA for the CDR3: TGTGCCAGTAACGTTAGGGGGGGATCCACTTACGAGCAGTACTTC. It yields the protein CASNVRGGSTYEQYF.

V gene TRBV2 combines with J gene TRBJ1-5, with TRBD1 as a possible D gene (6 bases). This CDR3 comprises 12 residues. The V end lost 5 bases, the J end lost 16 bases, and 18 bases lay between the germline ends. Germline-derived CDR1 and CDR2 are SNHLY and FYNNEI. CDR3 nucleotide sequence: TGTGCCAGCAGTAAAACACAGGGTTCTCGACATTTT. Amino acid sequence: CASSKTQGSRHF.

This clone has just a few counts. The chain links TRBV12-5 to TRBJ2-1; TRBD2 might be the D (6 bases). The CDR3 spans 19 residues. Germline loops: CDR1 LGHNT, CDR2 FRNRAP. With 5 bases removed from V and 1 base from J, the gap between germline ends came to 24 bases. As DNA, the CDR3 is TGTGCTAGTGGTCTAAAGCCCTTACTAGCAGCAAGGTCCTACAATGAGCAGTTCTTC. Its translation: CASGLKPLLAARSYNEQFF.

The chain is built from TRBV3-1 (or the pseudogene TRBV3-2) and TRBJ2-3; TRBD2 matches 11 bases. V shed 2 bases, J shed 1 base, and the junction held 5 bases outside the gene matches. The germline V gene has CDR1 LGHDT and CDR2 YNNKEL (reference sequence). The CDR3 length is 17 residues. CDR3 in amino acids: CASSQLTSGGRTDTQYF. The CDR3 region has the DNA TGTGCCAGCAGCCAACTTACTAGCGGGGGCCGCACAGATACGCAGTATTTT.

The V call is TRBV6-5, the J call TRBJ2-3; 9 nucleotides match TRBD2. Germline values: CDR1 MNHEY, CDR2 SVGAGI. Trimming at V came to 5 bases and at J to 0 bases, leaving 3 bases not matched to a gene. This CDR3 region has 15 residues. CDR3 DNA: TGTGCCAGCAGTATGAGCGGGGGGAGCACAGATACGCAGTATTTT. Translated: CASSMSGGSTDTQYF.

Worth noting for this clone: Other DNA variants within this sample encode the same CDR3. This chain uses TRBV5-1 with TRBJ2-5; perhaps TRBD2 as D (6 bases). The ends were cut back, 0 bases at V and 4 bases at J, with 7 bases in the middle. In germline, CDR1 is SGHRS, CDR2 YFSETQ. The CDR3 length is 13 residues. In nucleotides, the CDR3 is TGCGCCAGCAGCTTGGGGGGAGGAGAGACCCAGTACTTC. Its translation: CASSLGGGETQYF.

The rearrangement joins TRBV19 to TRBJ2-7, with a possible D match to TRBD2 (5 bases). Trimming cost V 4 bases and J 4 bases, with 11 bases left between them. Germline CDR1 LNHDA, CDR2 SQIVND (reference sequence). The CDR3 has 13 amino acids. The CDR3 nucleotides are TGTGCCAGTAGTAAGATTCCGGGGTACGAGCAGTACTTC. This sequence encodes CASSKIPGYEQYF.

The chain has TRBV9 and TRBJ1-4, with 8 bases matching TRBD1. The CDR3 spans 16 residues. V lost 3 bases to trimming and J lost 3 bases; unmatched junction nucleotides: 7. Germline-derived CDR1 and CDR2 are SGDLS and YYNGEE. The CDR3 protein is CASSAQGAKANEKLFF. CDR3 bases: TGTGCCAGCAGCGCCCAGGGGGCGAAGGCTAATGAAAAACTGTTTTTT.

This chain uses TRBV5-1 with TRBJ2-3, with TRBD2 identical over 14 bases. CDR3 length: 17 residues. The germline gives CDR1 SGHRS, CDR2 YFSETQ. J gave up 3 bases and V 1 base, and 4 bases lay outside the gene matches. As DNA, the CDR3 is TGCGCCAGCAGCTTGATTGGGACTAGCGGGGGTACAGATACGCAGTATTTT. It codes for CASSLIGTSGGTDTQYF.

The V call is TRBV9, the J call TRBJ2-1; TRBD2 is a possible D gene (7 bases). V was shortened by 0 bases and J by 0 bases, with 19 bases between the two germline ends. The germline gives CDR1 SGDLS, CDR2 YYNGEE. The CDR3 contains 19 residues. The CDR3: CASSVGGGAGVDSYNEQFF. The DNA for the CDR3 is TGTGCCAGCAGCGTAGGTGGGGGGGCTGGTGTAGACTCCTACAATGAGCAGTTCTTC. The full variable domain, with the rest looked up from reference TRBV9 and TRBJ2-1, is DSGVTQTPKHLITATGQRVTLRCSPRSGDLSVYWYQQSLDQGLQFLIQYYNGEERAKGNILERFSAQQFPDLHSELNLSSLELGDSALYFCASSVGGGAGVDSYNEQFFGPGTRLTVL.